This T cell receptor (beta chain) was profiled in a study of blood T cell repertoires in COVID-19. Study details: There were acute and convalescent COVID-19 samples, and they came from the United States, Italy and Spain. T cells, B-cell-depleted T cells, or PBMCs supplied cDNA or gDNA.

Methods used by the authors: Estimates of nucleated cell counts were drawn from the amplification of reference gene primers. This table comes from immunoSEQ multiplex PCR, and its TCRdb copy is limited to in-frame clones, with some not included. The D gene and trimming were derived from the DNA, and the V and J assignments and clone size from that table. The sample records some 80,000 clones, around 84% being singletons. The CDR3 runs to 16 residues. V was pared by 2 bases and J by 3 bases, with 11 bases between. In germline, CDR1 is LGHNT, CDR2 FRNRAP. Seattle cases were enrolled at active infection and followed longitudinally.

This sequence was found in a man aged 55 to 69 with COVID-19, enrolled during active disease. V gene TRBV12-5 combines with J gene TRBJ1-6; weak D call: TRBD1 (5 bases). The sample taken for sequencing was peripheral blood. The CDR3 loop is CASGLFGGNYNSPLHF. The CDR3 DNA reads as TGTGCTAGTGGTTTGTTCGGGGGAAACTATAATTCACCCCTCCACTTT.